This TCR beta chain was retrieved from a study of shared clonotypes between healthy human individuals. Study in general: For every donor, three CD4 naive, three CD4 memory, two CD8 naive and one CD8 memory plates were used. The study, taken as a whole, reports: Relative to their counterparts shared across all four donors, non-shared clonotypes exhibited diminished generation probabilities.

This clone was counted a single time. What it binds is unknown. The CDR3 covers 15 residues. Positively selected for CCR7, the CD45RO-negative cells used as naive CD8 cells excluded terminally differentiated effector memory CD45RA+ cells. The study drew its donors from healthy HIV-negative adults without recent acute infections or vaccinations. Only in-frame clones appear in the TCRdb table, and some are missing; sequencing was by immunoSEQ multiplex PCR. The table records roughly 2 million clones, approximately 94% of them present only once. The receptor was derived from a man aged 18-30 years in good health. The sequenced material came from naive CD8+ T cells sorted from blood. The rearrangement joins TRBV21-1 to TRBJ1-1; the listed D gene, TRBD1, was not tested against the DNA. TRBV21-1 is a documented pseudogene. The CDR3 DNA is TGTGCCAGCAGCAAAGGTGCCAGATCGAACACTGAAGCTTTCTTT. Translation gives CASSKGARSNTEAFF.